This is a list of T cell receptor beta chains from one sample in a study of human T cells and chemical hapten exposure. TCRdb reprocessed the RACE reads with MiXCR, giving one entry per CDR3 protein. The table shows 350,000 to 400,000 distinct CDR3 sequences, with 5.1% occurring only once. The sample was whole blood, taken in connection with sensitization to the hapten diphenylcyclopropenone (DPC). The source of these receptors is a woman aged 45-59 years with alopecia areata. Some clones in this sample may be carry-over from other donors' samples. Each CDR3 is given without its conserved first and last residue. The D gene is left open where the match is weak.

D: TRBD2; V: TRBV24-1; J: TRBJ2-1; CDR3: ATSDPAGVNEQF
D: -; V: TRBV2; J: TRBJ2-3; CDR3: ASSEALGTTDTQY
D: -; V: TRBV10-3; J: TRBJ1-4; CDR3: AISESSATNEKLF
D: -; V: TRBV20-1; J: TRBJ2-1; CDR3: SARDPRVSSYNEQF
D: -; V: TRBV7-2; J: TRBJ2-1; CDR3: ASSVPGGRHNEQF
D: -; V: TRBV14; J: TRBJ1-6; CDR3: ASSPGPGATYNSPLH
D: -; V: TRBV7-8; J: TRBJ2-7; CDR3: ASSPTRGEQY
D: -; V: TRBV10-3; J: TRBJ2-3; CDR3: AIMTPSTDTQY
D: -; V: TRBV19; J: TRBJ2-6; CDR3: ASASGPGDGANVLT
D: -; V: TRBV7-2; J: TRBJ1-5; CDR3: ASSLDRLNQPQH
D: TRBD2; V: TRBV5-1; J: TRBJ2-3; CDR3: ASSKRLAGAKDTQY
D: -; V: TRBV27; J: TRBJ2-3; CDR3: ASSLRWPSDTQY
D: -; V: TRBV6-1; J: TRBJ1-2; CDR3: ASSPGGFNYGYT
D: -; V: TRBV29-1; J: TRBJ1-3; CDR3: SVEMGSSGNTIY
D: -; V: TRBV3-1; J: TRBJ1-3; CDR3: ASSQGTGNTIY
D: -; V: TRBV29-1; J: TRBJ2-7; CDR3: SVGDVGEQY
D: TRBD1; V: TRBV5-5; J: TRBJ2-2; CDR3: ASSFGQATGELF
D: TRBD1; V: TRBV7-9; J: TRBJ1-3; CDR3: ASSLEQGRGNTIY
D: TRBD2; V: TRBV7-2; J: TRBJ2-5; CDR3: ASSFSGGAGETQY
D: -; V: TRBV12-3/TRBV12-4; J: TRBJ2-5; CDR3: ASSPEGLPQETQY
D: -; V: TRBV20-1; J: TRBJ2-7; CDR3: SATPSGYEQY
D: -; V: TRBV6-2/TRBV6-3; J: TRBJ1-1; CDR3: ASSPRTRKEGTEAF
D: -; V: TRBV9; J: TRBJ1-3; CDR3: ASSVGGGDSGNTIY
D: TRBD2; V: TRBV3-1; J: TRBJ2-1; CDR3: ASSPGSGGYNEQF
D: TRBD1; V: TRBV29-1; J: TRBJ1-2; CDR3: SVRTGENYGYT
D: -; V: TRBV6-2/TRBV6-3; J: TRBJ2-1; CDR3: ASSKLGVNEQF
D: -; V: TRBV7-2; J: TRBJ1-2; CDR3: ASSLLNSGAHSYGYT